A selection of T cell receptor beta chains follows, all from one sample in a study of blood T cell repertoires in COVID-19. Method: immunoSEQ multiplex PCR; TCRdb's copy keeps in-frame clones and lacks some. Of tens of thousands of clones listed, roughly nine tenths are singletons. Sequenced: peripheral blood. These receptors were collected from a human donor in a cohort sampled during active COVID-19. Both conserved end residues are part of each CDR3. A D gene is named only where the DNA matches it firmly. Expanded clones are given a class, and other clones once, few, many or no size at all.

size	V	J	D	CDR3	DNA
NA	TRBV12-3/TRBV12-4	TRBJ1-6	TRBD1	CASRQGENSPLHF	TGTGCCAGCCGACAGGGGGAAAATTCACCCCTCCACTTT
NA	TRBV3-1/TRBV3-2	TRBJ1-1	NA	CASSLTPLMNTEAFF	TGTGCCAGCAGCCTTACACCCCTGATGAACACTGAAGCTTTCTTT
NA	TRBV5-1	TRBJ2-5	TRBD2	CASRAGSGGTLETQYF	TGCGCCAGCAGAGCGGGGAGCGGGGGGACACTAGAGACCCAGTACTTC
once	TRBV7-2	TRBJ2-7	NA	CASSLAKGRGAEQYF	TGTGCCAGCAGCTTAGCGAAGGGGCGGGGTGCCGAGCAGTACTTC
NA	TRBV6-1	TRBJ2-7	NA	CASSEQDRSYEQYF	TGTGCCAGCAGTGAACAGGACAGATCCTACGAGCAGTACTTC
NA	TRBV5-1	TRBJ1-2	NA	CASSFGGNYGYTF	TGCGCCAGCAGCTTCGGCGGAAACTATGGCTACACCTTC
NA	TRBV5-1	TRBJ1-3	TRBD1	CASSQGQGSSGNTIYF	TGCGCCAGCAGCCAAGGACAGGGTAGCTCTGGAAACACCATATATTTT
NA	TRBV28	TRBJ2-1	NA	CASRSGYRAEQFF	TGTGCCAGCAGGTCAGGGTACCGTGCTGAGCAGTTCTTC
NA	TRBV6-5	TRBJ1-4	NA	CASSNQREGEKLFF	TGTGCCAGCAGTAACCAGCGAGAAGGTGAAAAACTGTTTTTT
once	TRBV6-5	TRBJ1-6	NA	CASSSDNYNSPLHF	TGTGCCAGCAGCTCGGACAACTATAATTCACCCCTCCACTTT
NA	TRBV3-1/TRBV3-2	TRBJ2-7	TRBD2	CASSDSGRNEQYF	TGTGCCAGCAGCGACAGCGGGAGGAACGAGCAGTACTTC
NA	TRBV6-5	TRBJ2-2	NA	CASSPVGELFF	TGTGCCAGCAGCCCGGTCGGGGAGCTGTTTTTT
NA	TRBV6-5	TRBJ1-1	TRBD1	CASSSTGGGTEAFF	TGTGCCAGCAGTTCGACAGGGGGCGGAACTGAAGCTTTCTTT
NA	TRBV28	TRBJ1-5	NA	CASSLTGSNQPQHF	TGTGCCAGCAGTTTAACGGGGAGCAATCAGCCCCAGCATTTT
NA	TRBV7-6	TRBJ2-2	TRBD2	CAILPGLAGTGELFF	TGTGCCATCCTACCGGGACTAGCGGGGACCGGGGAGCTGTTTTTT
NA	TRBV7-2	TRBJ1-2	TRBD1	CASSLTGEVLRGYTF	TGTGCCAGCAGCTTAACAGGGGAAGTTTTACGTGGCTACACCTTC
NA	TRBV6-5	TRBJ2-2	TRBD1	CASNGQGSSGELFF	TGTGCCAGCAACGGACAGGGGAGTTCCGGGGAGCTGTTTTTT
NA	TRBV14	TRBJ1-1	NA	CASSLRTGNTEAFF	TGTGCCAGCAGCTTGAGAACAGGAAACACTGAAGCTTTCTTT
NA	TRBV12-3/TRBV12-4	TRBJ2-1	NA	CASSQEESQFF	TGTGCCAGCAGTCAGGAAGAGTCCCAGTTCTTC
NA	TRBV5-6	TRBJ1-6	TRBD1	CASSLGDSAYNSPLHF	TGTGCCAGCAGCTTGGGGGACAGTGCCTATAATTCACCCCTCCACTTT
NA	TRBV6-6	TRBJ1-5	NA	CASSYPEGGEPQHF	TGTGCCAGCAGTTACCCAGAGGGGGGGGAGCCCCAGCATTTT
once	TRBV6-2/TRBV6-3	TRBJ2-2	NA	CASSYSNGGGELFF	TGTGCCAGCAGTTACTCGAATGGCGGCGGGGAGCTGTTTTTT
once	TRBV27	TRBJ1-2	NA	CASSSARDYFNYGYTF	TGTGCCAGCTCCTCGGCCAGGGACTATTTCAACTATGGCTACACCTTC
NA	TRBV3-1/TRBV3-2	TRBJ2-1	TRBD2	CASSQLRRLAGGVEQFF	TGTGCCAGCAGCCAGCTACGCCGACTAGCGGGTGGGGTTGAGCAGTTCTTC
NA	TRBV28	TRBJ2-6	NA	CASRSTLKISGANVLTF	TGTGCCAGCAGGTCGACACTTAAGATCTCTGGGGCCAACGTCCTGACTTTC
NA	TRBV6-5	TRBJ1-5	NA	CASSYLGPNSNQPQHF	TGTGCCAGCAGTTATTTGGGCCCTAATAGCAATCAGCCCCAGCATTTT
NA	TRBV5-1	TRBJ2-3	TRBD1	CASSGGRDTQYF	TGCGCCAGCTCAGGGGGCAGGGATACGCAGTATTTT
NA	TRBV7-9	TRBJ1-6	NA	CASSPSTGSNSPLHF	TGTGCCAGCAGCCCAAGCACAGGGTCAAATTCACCCCTCCACTTT
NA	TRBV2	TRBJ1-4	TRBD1	CASTARGPQVNEKLFF	TGTGCCAGCACGGCGAGGGGGCCCCAGGTTAATGAAAAACTGTTTTTT
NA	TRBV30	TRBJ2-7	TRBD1	CAWSAVRTGRNYEQYF	TGTGCCTGGAGTGCAGTCCGGACAGGGCGTAACTACGAGCAGTACTTC
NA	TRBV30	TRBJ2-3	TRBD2	CAYPGLADTQYF	TGTGCCTACCCGGGACTAGCGGATACGCAGTATTTT
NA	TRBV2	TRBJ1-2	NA	CASVVQVNYGYTF	TGTGCCAGCGTGGTACAGGTGAACTATGGCTACACCTTC
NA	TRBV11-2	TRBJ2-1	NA	CASSLASVIANEQFF	TGTGCCAGCAGCTTAGCGTCGGTAATAGCCAATGAGCAGTTCTTC
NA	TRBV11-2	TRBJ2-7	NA	CASSGVGGTPRREYF	TGTGCCAGCAGCGGGGTAGGCGGGACTCCCCGAAGAGAGTACTTC
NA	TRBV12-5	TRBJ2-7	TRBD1	CASALDRGRVYEQYF	TGTGCTAGTGCCCTGGACAGGGGGCGAGTTTACGAGCAGTACTTC
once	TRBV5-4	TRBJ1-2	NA	CASSLATGFYYGYTF	TGTGCCAGCAGCTTGGCCACAGGGTTTTACTATGGCTACACCTTC
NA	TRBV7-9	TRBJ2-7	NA	CASSLNRDNEQYF	TGTGCCAGCAGCTTGAACAGGGACAACGAGCAGTACTTC
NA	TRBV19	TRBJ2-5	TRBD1	CASSIRGGYETQYF	TGTGCCAGTAGTATCCGAGGGGGCTACGAGACCCAGTACTTC
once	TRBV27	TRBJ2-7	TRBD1	CASSLSAGQGTEQYF	TGTGCCAGCAGTTTATCAGCGGGACAGGGCACCGAGCAGTACTTC
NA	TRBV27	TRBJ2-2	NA	CASSLGGVSTGELFF	TGTGCCAGCAGTTTAGGGGGCGTGAGCACCGGGGAGCTGTTTTTT
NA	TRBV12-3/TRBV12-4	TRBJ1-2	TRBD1	CASSKDRVYGYTF	TGTGCCAGCAGTAAGGACAGGGTCTATGGCTACACCTTC
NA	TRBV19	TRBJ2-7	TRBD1	CASSLTGPLSYEQYF	TGTGCCAGTAGTTTGACAGGGCCCCTCTCCTACGAGCAGTACTTC
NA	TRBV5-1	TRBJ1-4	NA	CASSLAGGNEKLFF	TGCGCCAGCAGCTTGGCGGGGGGTAATGAAAAACTGTTTTTT
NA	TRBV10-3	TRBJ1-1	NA	CAISEAGDNTEAFF	TGTGCCATCAGTGAGGCAGGGGATAACACTGAAGCTTTCTTT
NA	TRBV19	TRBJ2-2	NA	CASSMPGGGGELFF	TGTGCCAGTAGTATGCCAGGGGGAGGCGGGGAGCTGTTTTTT
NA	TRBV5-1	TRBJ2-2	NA	CASSKTNIQGKNTGELFF	TGCGCCAGCAGCAAAACGAATATCCAGGGGAAGAACACCGGGGAGCTGTTTTTT
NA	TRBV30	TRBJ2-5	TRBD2	CAWTFRGGLETQYF	TGTGCCTGGACGTTTCGCGGGGGGCTAGAGACCCAGTACTTC
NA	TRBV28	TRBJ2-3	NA	CASSLGGTRSDTQYF	TGTGCCAGCAGTTTAGGGGGGACCCGGTCAGATACGCAGTATTTT
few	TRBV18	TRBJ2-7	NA	CASSPVFPDRTMKSSYEQYF	TGTGCCAGCTCACCGGTTTTCCCCGACAGGACCATGAAGAGCTCCTACGAGCAGTACTTC
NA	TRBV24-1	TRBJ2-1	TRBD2	CATSSGGANNEQFF	TGTGCCACCAGTAGCGGGGGGGCCAACAATGAGCAGTTCTTC
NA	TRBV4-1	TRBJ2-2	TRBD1	CASTDRENTGELFF	TGCGCCAGTACGGACAGGGAGAACACCGGGGAGCTGTTTTTT
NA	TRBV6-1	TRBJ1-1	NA	CASSEDQGPLNTEAFF	TGTGCCAGCAGTGAAGATCAGGGTCCCCTTAACACTGAAGCTTTCTTT
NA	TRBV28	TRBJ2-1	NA	CASSPGSSRSSYNEQFF	TGTGCCAGCAGCCCTGGTAGTTCGAGGAGCTCCTACAATGAGCAGTTCTTC
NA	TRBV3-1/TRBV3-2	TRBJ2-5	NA	CASSQEWDPGAQYF	TGTGCCAGCAGCCAAGAATGGGACCCGGGGGCCCAGTACTTC
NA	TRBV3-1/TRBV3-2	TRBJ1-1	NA	CASSQVRGTEAFF	TGTGCCAGCAGCCAAGTTAGAGGGACTGAAGCTTTCTTT